This T cell receptor (beta chain) was identified during a study of blood T cell repertoires in COVID-19. The wider study: Some COVID-19 samples were acute and others convalescent; all came from the United States, Italy and Spain.

The study recruited people aged 18 to 89 years across approximately 23 US areas. As originally analysed: Scientists estimated how many nucleated cells there were by amplifying reference gene primers. TCRdb keeps only in-frame clones here, not all; method: immunoSEQ multiplex PCR. The V and J calls and clone size are taken from that table; D and trimming were inferred from the DNA. The repertoire consists of around 230,000 clones, with approximately 89% occurring once and the leading ten covering 2.5%. Per germline, CDR1 SNHLY and CDR2 FYNNEI. V lost 8 bases, J lost 4 bases, and 6 bases lay in between. This CDR3 has 11 residues.

This clonotype was sampled from a woman aged 40 to 55 with acute COVID-19. The chain carries TRBV2 and TRBJ1-3; D uncertain. Sequencing was done on a sample of PBMCs or T cells enriched from blood (not recorded which). The CDR3 coding sequence is TGTGCCAGCCGAGCCGGAAACACCATATATTTT. It translates to CASRAGNTIYF.